A selection of T cell receptor beta chains follows, all from one sample in a study of blood T cell repertoires in COVID-19. Sequencing used immunoSEQ multiplex PCR; TCRdb keeps in-frame clones, though not all of them. The sample has under 200,000 clones, roughly 90% seen once. What was sequenced was PBMCs or T cells enriched from blood (not recorded which). The receptors were gathered from a woman aged 18-30 years who had recovered from COVID-19. CDR3s include the opening cysteine and the closing phenylalanine or tryptophan. A D gene is named only where the DNA matches it firmly. Expanded clones get a size class; other rows say once, few or many, or leave the size out.

TRBD2	once	TRBV5-1	TRBJ2-5	TGCGCCAGCAGCTCGGGACTAGCGGGGGTCTCGTACCAAGAGACCCAGTACTTC	CASSSGLAGVSYQETQYF
NA	NA	TRBV3-1/TRBV3-2	TRBJ1-3	TGTGCCAGCAGCCAACCGGGGTCAGGAAACACCATATATTTT	CASSQPGSGNTIYF
TRBD2	NA	TRBV5-5	TRBJ2-5	TGTGCCAGCAGTACTACTGCGGGGGGGGAGACCCAGTACTTC	CASSTTAGGETQYF
TRBD1	NA	TRBV28	TRBJ2-1	TGTGCCAGCAGTTCACCCGACAGGGAAGTCTACAATGAGCAGTTCTTC	CASSSPDREVYNEQFF
TRBD1	NA	TRBV12-3/TRBV12-4	TRBJ2-5	TGTGCCAGCAGAACAGGGGGCGAGACCCAGTACTTC	CASRTGGETQYF
TRBD2	NA	TRBV3-1/TRBV3-2	TRBJ2-3	TGTGCCAGCAGCCAAGAGGGACTAGCGGGGGGGTCTCCCTACACAGATACGCAGTATTTT	CASSQEGLAGGSPYTDTQYF
TRBD1	NA	TRBV29-1	TRBJ2-7	TGCAGCGTTATCGGACAGGGTGTATCCGAGCAGTACTTC	CSVIGQGVSEQYF
TRBD1	NA	TRBV7-3	TRBJ1-6	TGTGCCAGCAGTACGGACAGGGGTGTGAACTCACCCCTCCACTTT	CASSTDRGVNSPLHF
NA	NA	TRBV6-4	TRBJ1-1	TGTGCCAGCAGTGACTCTGGAGGGGAAGCTTTCTTT	CASSDSGGEAFF
NA	NA	TRBV30	TRBJ1-1	TGTGCCTGGAGTTACGGGGAGTCTTGGATGGCTTTCTTT	CAWSYGESWMAFF
NA	NA	TRBV2	TRBJ2-2	TGTGCCAGCGTTATAGGACAGTTCAACACCGGGGAGCTGTTTTTT	CASVIGQFNTGELFF
TRBD2	NA	TRBV7-9	TRBJ2-5	TGTGCCAGCAGCTTAAGATTAGCGGGGGGTCAAGAGACCCAGTACTTC	CASSLRLAGGQETQYF
TRBD1	NA	TRBV27	TRBJ1-2	TGTGCCAGCAGTTTCGGGACAGGGTTTGGCTACACCTTC	CASSFGTGFGYTF
NA	NA	TRBV12-5	TRBJ2-7	TGTGCTAGTGGTTTTTGGGACACGGTCTCCTACGAGCAGTACTTC	CASGFWDTVSYEQYF
NA	NA	TRBV12-3/TRBV12-4	TRBJ2-7	TGTGCCAGCAGTTTTCGGAGCTCCTACGAGCAGTACTTC	CASSFRSSYEQYF
NA	NA	TRBV27	TRBJ1-1	TGTGCCAGCAGTTTAAACGGGGGATTGTATACTGAAGCTTTCTTT	CASSLNGGLYTEAFF
NA	NA	TRBV5-4	TRBJ2-4	TGTGCCAGCAGCTTGCCCCGGGCGGGGGCCAAAAACATTCAGTACTTC	CASSLPRAGAKNIQYF
TRBD1	NA	TRBV9	TRBJ1-1	TGTGCCAGCAGCGCCGACAGGGCTACTGAAGCTTTCTTT	CASSADRATEAFF
NA	once	TRBV6-5	TRBJ1-5	TGTGCCAGCAGTTACGGTACAGATAGCAATCAGCCCCAGCATTTT	CASSYGTDSNQPQHF
NA	NA	TRBV5-8	TRBJ1-2	TGTGCCAGCAGCCCGAATACAGGGTACTATGGCTACACCTTC	CASSPNTGYYGYTF
NA	NA	TRBV4-1	TRBJ1-5	TGCGCCAGCAGCCAAGATGCAGGGGTCAATCAGCCCCAGCATTTT	CASSQDAGVNQPQHF
NA	NA	TRBV12-5	TRBJ1-4	TGTGCTAGTGGTTTGGGGCCCCCAGACAGACGCATACAAGAAAAACTGTTTTTT	CASGLGPPDRRIQEKLFF
NA	NA	TRBV3-1/TRBV3-2	TRBJ1-3	TGTGCCAGCAGCCACACCGGGACAACTGGAAACACCATATATTTT	CASSHTGTTGNTIYF
NA	NA	TRBV18	TRBJ2-7	TGTGCCAGCTCGCTGGACAGATACGAGCAGTACTTC	CASSLDRYEQYF
TRBD1	NA	TRBV29-1	TRBJ1-2	TGCAGCGTTCGCACCGGGACAGGCTCAAGGGTGGGGGGTAAAGACTATGGCTACACCTTC	CSVRTGTGSRVGGKDYGYTF
NA	once	TRBV29-1	TRBJ1-1	TGCAGCGTTGACAGGGAAGGAGCTTTCTTT	CSVDREGAFF
TRBD1	NA	TRBV28	TRBJ1-1	TGTGCCAGCAGTTTAGAGGGACAGTTAGTAAACACTGAAGCTTTCTTT	CASSLEGQLVNTEAFF
NA	NA	TRBV7-9	TRBJ1-2	TGTGCCAGCAGCTTAGCGGGGGGTGGCTACACCTTC	CASSLAGGGYTF
TRBD1	NA	TRBV28	TRBJ2-3	TGTGCCAGCAGTTGGGACAGGGAGAGATCAGATACGCAGTATTTT	CASSWDRERSDTQYF
TRBD1	NA	TRBV2	TRBJ1-1	TGTGCCAGTGGACAGGCTCTGCGTGAAGCTTTCTTT	CASGQALREAFF